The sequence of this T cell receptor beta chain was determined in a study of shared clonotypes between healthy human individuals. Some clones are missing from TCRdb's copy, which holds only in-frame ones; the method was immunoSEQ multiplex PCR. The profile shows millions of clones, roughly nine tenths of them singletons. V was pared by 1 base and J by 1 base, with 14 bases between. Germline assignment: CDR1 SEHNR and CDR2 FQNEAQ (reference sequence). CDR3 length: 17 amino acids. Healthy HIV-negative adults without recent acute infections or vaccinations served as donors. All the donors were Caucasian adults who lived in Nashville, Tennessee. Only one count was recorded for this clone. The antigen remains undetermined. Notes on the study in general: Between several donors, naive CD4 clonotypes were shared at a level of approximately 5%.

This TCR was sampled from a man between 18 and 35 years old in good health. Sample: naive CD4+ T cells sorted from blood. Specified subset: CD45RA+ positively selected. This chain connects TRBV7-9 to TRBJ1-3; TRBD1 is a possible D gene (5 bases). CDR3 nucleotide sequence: TGTGCCAGCAGCTTAGGAGTAGGGGTAGTATCTGGAAACACCATATATTTT. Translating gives CASSLGVGVVSGNTIYF.